This T cell receptor beta chain derives from a study of control samples from healthy donors and cancer patients. Trimming shortened V by 4 bases and J by 4 bases, and 13 bases separated the two germline ends. Germline CDR1 is SGHNT and CDR2 is YYREEE (reference sequence). CDR3 length: 14 amino acids. This table comes from immunoSEQ multiplex PCR, and its TCRdb copy is limited to in-frame clones, with some not included. In the table there are 100,000 to 150,000 clones, approximately 92% of which are singletons. The sample comprised PBMCs. The TCR comes from a man older than 75 with head and neck cancer. The chain carries TRBV5-4 and TRBJ2-3, with D perhaps TRBD1 (6 bases). The CDR3 loop reads CASSLAGVADTQYF. In DNA form, the CDR3 reads TGTGCCAGCAGCCTGGCAGGGGTAGCAGATACGCAGTATTTT.